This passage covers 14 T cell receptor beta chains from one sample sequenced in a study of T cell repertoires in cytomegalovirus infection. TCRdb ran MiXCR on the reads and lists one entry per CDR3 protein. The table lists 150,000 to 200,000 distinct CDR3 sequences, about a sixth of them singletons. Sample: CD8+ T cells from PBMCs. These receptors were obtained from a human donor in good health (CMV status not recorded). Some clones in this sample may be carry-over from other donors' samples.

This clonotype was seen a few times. The CDR3 DNA is TGTGCCAGCAGTTACACCGATCTACCGGGACTAGCGGGAAGGTCTGGGGCCAACGTCCTGACTTTC. Translating gives CASSYTDLPGLAGRSGANVLTF. The chain joins TRBV6-6 to TRBJ2-6; 13 positions match TRBD2. Germline-derived CDR1 and CDR2 are MNHNY and SVGAGI (reference sequence). After removal of 2 bases from V and 1 base from J, the junction contained 14 bases not matched to a gene. The CDR3 has 22 residues.

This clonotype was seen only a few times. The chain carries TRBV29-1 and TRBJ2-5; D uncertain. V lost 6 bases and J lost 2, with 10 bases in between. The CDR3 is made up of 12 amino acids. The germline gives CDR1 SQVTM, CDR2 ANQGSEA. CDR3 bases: TGCAGCGTGAGACCGTTACAAGAGACCCAGTACTTC. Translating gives CSVRPLQETQYF. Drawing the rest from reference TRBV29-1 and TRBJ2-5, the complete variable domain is SAVISQKPSRDICQRGTSLTIQCQVDSQVTMMFWYRQQPGQSLTLIATANQGSEATYESGFVIDKFPISRPNLTFSTLTVSNMSPEDSSIYLCSVRPLQETQYFGPGTRLLVL.

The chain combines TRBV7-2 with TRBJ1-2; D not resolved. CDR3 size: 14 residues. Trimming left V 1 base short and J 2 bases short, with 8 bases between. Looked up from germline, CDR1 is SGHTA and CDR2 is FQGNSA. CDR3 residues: CASSLGRQNYGYTF. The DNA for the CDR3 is TGTGCCAGCAGCTTAGGTCGGCAGAACTATGGCTACACCTTC.

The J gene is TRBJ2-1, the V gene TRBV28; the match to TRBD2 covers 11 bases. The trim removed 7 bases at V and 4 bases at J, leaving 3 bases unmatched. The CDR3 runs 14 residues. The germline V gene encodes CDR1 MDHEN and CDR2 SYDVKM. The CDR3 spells CASKTSGDYNEQFF. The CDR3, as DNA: TGTGCCAGCAAGACTAGCGGGGATTACAATGAGCAGTTCTTC.

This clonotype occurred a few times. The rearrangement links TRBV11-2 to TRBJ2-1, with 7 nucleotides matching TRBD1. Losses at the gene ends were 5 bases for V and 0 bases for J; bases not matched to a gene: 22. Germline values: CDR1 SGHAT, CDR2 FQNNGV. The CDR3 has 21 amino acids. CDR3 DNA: TGTGCCAGCAGCCGACCACAGGGGCTGAGGACGGGCTTTAGCTCCTACAATGAGCAGTTCTTC. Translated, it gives CASSRPQGLRTGFSSYNEQFF.

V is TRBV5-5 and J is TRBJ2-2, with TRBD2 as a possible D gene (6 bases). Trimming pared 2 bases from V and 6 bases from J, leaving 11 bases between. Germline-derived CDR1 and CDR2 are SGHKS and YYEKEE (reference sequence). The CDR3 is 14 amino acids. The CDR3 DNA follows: TGTGCCAGCAGCTTTTTGGGGGACTCCGGGGAGCTGTTTTTT. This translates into CASSFLGDSGELFF.

For the CDR3, the DNA is TGTGCCAGCAGCTTAAGAGGACAGCCCCAGCATTTT. This codes for CASSLRGQPQHF. The chain combines TRBV5-6 with TRBJ1-5; D gene uncertain. Per the germline V gene, CDR1 is SGHDT and CDR2 is YYEEEE. This CDR3 is 12 amino acids long. V dropped 2 bases and J dropped 7 bases, with 7 bases sitting between them.

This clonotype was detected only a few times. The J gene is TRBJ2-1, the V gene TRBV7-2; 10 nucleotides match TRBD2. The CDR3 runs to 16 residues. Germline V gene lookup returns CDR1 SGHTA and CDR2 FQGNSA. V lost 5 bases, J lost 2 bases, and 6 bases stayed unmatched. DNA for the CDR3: TGTGCCAGCAGCGCCGAAACTAGCGGGACCTACAATGAGCAGTTCTTC. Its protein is CASSAETSGTYNEQFF.

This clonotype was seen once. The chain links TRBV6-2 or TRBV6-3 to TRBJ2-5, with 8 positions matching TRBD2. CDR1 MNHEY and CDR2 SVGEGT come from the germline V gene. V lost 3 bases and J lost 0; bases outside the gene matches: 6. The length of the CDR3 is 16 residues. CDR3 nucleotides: TGTGCCAGCAGTTATAACGGGGGGGCGTACCAAGAGACCCAGTACTTC. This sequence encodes CASSYNGGAYQETQYF.

The CDR3 coding sequence is TGTGCCAGCAGCTTGGGGGGCAGGGATGAGCAGTTCTTC. Amino acid sequence: CASSLGGRDEQFF. The gene calls are TRBV7-2 and TRBJ2-1; D could derive from TRBD1 or TRBD2 (6 bases each). The germline CDR1 and CDR2 sequences are SGHTA and FQGNSA. With 3 bases removed from V and 8 bases from J, the gap between germline ends came to 11 bases. The CDR3 consists of 13 residues. Using reference TRBV7-2 and TRBJ2-1 for the parts outside the CDR3, the full variable domain is GAGVSQSPSNKVTEKGKDVELRCDPISGHTALYWYRQSLGQGLEFLIYFQGNSAPDKSGLPSDRFSAERTGGSVSTLTIQRTQQEDSAVYLCASSLGGRDEQFFGPGTRLTVL.

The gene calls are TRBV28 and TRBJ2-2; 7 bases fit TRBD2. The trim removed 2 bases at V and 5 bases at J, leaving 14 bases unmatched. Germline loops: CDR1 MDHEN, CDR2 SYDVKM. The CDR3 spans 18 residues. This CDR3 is CASSLIPSGQPGTGELFF. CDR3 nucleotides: TGTGCCAGCAGTTTAATTCCTAGCGGCCAACCCGGGACCGGGGAGCTGTTTTTT.

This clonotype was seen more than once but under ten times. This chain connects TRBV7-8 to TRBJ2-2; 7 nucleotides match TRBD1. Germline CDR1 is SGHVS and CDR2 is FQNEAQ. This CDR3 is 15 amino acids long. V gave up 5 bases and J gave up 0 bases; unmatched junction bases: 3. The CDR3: CASSTGTANTGELFF. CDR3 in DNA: TGTGCCAGCAGCACCGGGACAGCGAACACCGGGGAGCTGTTTTTT.

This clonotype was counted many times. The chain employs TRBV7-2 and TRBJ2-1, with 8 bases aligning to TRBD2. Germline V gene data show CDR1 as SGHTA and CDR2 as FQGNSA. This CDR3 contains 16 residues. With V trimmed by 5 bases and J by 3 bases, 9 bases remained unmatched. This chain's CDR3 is CASSQRSGGGYNEQFF. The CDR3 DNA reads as TGTGCCAGCAGCCAGAGGAGCGGGGGTGGCTACAATGAGCAGTTCTTC.

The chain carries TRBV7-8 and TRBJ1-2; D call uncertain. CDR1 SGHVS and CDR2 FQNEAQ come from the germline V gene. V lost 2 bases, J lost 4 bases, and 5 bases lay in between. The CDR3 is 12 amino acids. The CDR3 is CASSLLGYGYTF. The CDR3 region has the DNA TGTGCCAGCAGCTTATTAGGCTATGGCTACACCTTC.